The present T cell receptor (beta chain) was sequenced within a study of T cells after yellow fever vaccination. Template switching with 5'RACE generated the TCR cDNA and added a universal primer site and UMIs. From the 5' RACE reads, TCRdb called clonotypes with MiXCR, one entry per CDR3 protein. This sample has roughly 50,000 distinct CDR3 sequences, with 7.4% found just once. This clonotype has a count of ten or more. Its specificity is not known. V was pared by 0 bases and J by 4 bases, with 5 bases of the junction left unmatched. The CDR3 is made up of 16 amino acids. Study outcomes and limitations: Most clones from primary vaccination resurfaced after the booster (approximately 95% CD4, about 91% CD8). A weaker secondary response peaked on day 5, the primary on day 15.

The sequence derives from a man aged 18 to 30 who received the YFV17D yellow fever vaccine. This chain uses TRBV12-3 or TRBV12-4 with TRBJ1-5; TRBD1 agrees at 8 bases. Sequences were derived from CD8+ T cells sorted from PBMCs, sampled approximately 16 days after the first yellow fever vaccination. This CDR3 reads CASSLAGQGANQPQHF. The CDR3 DNA follows: TGTGCCAGCAGTTTAGCGGGGCAGGGGGCAAATCAGCCCCAGCATTTT.